This T cell receptor (beta chain) was retrieved from a study of shared clonotypes between healthy human individuals. Whole-study context: Three plates each covered CD4 naive and memory; CD8 naive two, CD8 memory one. Study findings and constraints: In contrast to clonotypes shared by all four donors, non-shared clonotypes had lower generation probabilities. Represented diversity, genetic and exposure-history alike, was limited by few donors.

Trimming took off 4 bases at V and 5 bases at J, with 10 bases between the two ends. Germline loops: CDR1 SGHDT, CDR2 YYEEEE. This CDR3 contains 12 residues. Naive CD8 cells were CD45RO-negative, positively selected for CCR7, excluding terminally differentiated effector memory CD45RA+ cells. Only Caucasian adults living in Nashville, Tennessee served as donors. Clones were sequenced by immunoSEQ multiplex PCR, and TCRdb holds only the in-frame ones, with some missing. The data hold about 870,000 clones, with 80% to 95% observed a single time. Points on this clone: The antigen remains unidentified.

The sequencing sample was made of naive CD8+ T cells sorted from blood. This chain links TRBV5-6 with TRBJ2-7; no definite D call. The TCR was taken from a man aged 30-40 years in good health. The CDR3 region is CASSRLSDEQYF. Here the CDR3 DNA reads TGTGCCAGCAGCCGGCTATCCGACGAGCAGTACTTC.